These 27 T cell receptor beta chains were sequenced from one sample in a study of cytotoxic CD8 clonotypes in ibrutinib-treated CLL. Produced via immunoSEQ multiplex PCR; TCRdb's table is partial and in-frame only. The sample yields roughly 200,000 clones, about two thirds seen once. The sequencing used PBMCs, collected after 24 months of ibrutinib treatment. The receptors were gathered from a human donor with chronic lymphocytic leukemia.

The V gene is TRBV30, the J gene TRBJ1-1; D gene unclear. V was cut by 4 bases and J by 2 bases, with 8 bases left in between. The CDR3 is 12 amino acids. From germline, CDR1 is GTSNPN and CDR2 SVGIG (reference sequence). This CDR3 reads CAWIWGNTEAFF. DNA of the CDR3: TGTGCCTGGATTTGGGGTAACACTGAAGCTTTCTTT.

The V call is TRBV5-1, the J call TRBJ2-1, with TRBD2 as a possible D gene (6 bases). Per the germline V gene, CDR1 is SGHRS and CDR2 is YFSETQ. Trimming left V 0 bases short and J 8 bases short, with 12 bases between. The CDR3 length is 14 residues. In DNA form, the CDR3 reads TGCGCCAGCAGCTTGGCCGGGACTTCGGATGAGCAGTTCTTC. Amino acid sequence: CASSLAGTSDEQFF.

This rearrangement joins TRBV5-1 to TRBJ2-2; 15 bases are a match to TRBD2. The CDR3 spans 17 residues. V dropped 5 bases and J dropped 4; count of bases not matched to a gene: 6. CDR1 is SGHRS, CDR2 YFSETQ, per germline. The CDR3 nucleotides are TGCGCCAGCAGATCGGGACTAGCGGGAGGAGTCACCGGGGAGCTGTTTTTT. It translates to CASRSGLAGGVTGELFF.

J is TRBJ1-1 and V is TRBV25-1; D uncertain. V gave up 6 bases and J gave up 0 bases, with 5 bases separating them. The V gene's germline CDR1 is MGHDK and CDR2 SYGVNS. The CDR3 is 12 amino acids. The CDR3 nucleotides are TGTGCCAGCAGGTTAATGAACACTGAAGCTTTCTTT. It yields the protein CASRLMNTEAFF. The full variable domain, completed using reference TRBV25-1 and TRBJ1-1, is EADIYQTPRYLVIGTGKKITLECSQTMGHDKMYWYQQDPGMELHLIHYSYGVNSTEKGDLSSESTVSRIRTEHFPLTLESARPSHTSQYLCASRLMNTEAFFGQGTRLTVV.

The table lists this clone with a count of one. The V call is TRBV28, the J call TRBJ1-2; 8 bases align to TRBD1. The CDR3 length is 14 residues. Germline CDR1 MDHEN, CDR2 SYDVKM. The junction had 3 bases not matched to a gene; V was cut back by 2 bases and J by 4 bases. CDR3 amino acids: CASSLTGGGYGYTF. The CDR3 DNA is TGTGCCAGCAGTTTAACAGGGGGTGGCTATGGCTACACCTTC.

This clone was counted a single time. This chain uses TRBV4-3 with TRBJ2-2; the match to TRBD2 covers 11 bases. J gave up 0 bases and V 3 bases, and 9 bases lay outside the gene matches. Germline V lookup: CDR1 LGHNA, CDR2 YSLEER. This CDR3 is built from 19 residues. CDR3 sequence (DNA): TGCGCCAGCAGCCATCCCCTGACTAGCGGGAACGCGAACACCGGGGAGCTGTTTTTT. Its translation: CASSHPLTSGNANTGELFF.

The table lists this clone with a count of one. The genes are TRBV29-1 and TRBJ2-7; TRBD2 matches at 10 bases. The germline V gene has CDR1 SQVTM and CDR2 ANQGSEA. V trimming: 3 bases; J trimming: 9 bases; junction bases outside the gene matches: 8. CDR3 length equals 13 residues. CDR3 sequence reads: CSVDVASGRAQYF. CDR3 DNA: TGCAGCGTTGATGTGGCTAGCGGGAGAGCGCAGTACTTC.

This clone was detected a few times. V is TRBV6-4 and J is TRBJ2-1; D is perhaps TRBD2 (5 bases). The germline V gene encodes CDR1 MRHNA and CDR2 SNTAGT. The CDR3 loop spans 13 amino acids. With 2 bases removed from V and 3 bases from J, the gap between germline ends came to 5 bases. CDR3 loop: CASSDGSYNEQFF. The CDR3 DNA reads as TGTGCCAGCAGTGACGGGAGCTACAATGAGCAGTTCTTC.

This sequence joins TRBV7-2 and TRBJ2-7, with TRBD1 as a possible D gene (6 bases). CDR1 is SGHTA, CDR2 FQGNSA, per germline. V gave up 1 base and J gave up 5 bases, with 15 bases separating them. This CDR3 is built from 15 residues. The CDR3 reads CASSLEVGAHNEQYF. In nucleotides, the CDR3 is TGTGCCAGCAGCTTAGAGGTGGGGGCGCACAACGAGCAGTACTTC. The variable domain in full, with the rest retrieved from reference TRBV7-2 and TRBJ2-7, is GAGVSQSPSNKVTEKGKDVELRCDPISGHTALYWYRQSLGQGLEFLIYFQGNSAPDKSGLPSDRFSAERTGGSVSTLTIQRTQQEDSAVYLCASSLEVGAHNEQYFGPGTRLTVT.

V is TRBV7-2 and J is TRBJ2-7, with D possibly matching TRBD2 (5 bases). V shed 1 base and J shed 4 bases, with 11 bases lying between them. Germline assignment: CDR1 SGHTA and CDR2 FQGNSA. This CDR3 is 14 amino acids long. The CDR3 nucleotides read TGTGCCAGCAGCTTAGGTATAGGAGGTTACGAGCAGTACTTC. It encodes CASSLGIGGYEQYF.

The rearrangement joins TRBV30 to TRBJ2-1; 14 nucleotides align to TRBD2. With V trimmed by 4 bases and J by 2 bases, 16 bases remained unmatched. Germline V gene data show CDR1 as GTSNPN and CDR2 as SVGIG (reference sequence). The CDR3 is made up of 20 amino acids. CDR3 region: CAWTHDPGLAGEGPYNEQFF. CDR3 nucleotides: TGTGCCTGGACCCATGATCCGGGACTAGCGGGAGAGGGGCCCTACAATGAGCAGTTCTTC.

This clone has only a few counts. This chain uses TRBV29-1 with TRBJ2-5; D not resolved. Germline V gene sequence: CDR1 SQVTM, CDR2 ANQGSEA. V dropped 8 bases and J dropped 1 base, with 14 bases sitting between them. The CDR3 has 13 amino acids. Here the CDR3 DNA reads TGCAGCTCTGGGTTCGATTTCCAAGAGACCCAGTACTTC. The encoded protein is CSSGFDFQETQYF. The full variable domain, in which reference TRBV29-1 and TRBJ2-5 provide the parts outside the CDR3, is SAVISQKPSRDICQRGTSLTIQCQVDSQVTMMFWYRQQPGQSLTLIATANQGSEATYESGFVIDKFPISRPNLTFSTLTVSNMSPEDSSIYLCSSGFDFQETQYFGPGTRLLVL.

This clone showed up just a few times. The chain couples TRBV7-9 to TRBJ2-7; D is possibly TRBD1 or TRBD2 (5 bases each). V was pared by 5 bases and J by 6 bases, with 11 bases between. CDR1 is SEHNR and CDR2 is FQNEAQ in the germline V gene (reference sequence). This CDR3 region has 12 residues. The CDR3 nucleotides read TGTGCCAGCAGCCGAGGGGACGGCGAGCAGTACTTC. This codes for CASSRGDGEQYF.

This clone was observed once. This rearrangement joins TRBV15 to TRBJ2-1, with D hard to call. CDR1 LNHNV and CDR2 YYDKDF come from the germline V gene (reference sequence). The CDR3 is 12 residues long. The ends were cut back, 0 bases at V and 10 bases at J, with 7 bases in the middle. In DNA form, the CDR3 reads TGTGCCACCAGCAGAGATATTGGAGAGCAGTTCTTC. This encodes CATSRDIGEQFF.

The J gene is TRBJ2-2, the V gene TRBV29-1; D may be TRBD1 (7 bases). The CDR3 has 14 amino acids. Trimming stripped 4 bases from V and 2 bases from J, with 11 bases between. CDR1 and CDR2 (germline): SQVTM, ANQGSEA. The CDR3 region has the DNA TGCAGCGTTGGACAGGGAGGTAACACCGGGGAGCTGTTTTTT. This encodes CSVGQGGNTGELFF.

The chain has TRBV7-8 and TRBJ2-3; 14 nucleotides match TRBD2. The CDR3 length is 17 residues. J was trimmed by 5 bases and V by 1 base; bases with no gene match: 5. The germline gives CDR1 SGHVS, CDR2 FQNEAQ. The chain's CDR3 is CASSLVGLAGVGDTQYF. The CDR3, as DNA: TGTGCCAGCAGCTTAGTGGGACTAGCGGGAGTAGGAGATACGCAGTATTTT.

CDR3 sequence reads: CASSLSSGSGETQYF. The CDR3 DNA sequence: TGTGCCAGCAGCTTATCTAGCGGGAGTGGAGAGACCCAGTACTTC. The chain employs TRBV11-2 and TRBJ2-5; TRBD2 matches 10 bases. Losses at the gene ends were 2 bases for V and 4 bases for J; bases not matched to a gene: 4. This CDR3 spans 15 amino acids. Germline V gene data show CDR1 as SGHAT and CDR2 as FQNNGV.

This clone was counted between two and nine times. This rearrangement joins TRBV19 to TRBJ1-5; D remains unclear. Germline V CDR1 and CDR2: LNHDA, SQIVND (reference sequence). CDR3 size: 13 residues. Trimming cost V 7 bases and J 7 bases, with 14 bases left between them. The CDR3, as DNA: TGTGCCAGTATGCCGGTACCCAGACAGCCCCAGCATTTT. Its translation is CASMPVPRQPQHF.

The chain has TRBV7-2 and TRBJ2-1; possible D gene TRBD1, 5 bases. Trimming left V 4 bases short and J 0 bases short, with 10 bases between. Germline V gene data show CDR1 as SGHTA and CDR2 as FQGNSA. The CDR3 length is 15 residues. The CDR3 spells CASSSTVSSYNEQFF. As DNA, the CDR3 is TGTGCCAGCAGCTCGACAGTAAGCTCCTACAATGAGCAGTTCTTC.

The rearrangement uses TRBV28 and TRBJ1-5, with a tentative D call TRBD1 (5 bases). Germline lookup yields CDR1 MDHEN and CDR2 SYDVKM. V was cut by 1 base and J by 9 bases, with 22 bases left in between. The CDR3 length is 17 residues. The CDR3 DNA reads TGTGCCAGCAGTTTATACCGGGACTTTGACATCGCGAGGCCCCAGCATTTT. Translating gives CASSLYRDFDIARPQHF. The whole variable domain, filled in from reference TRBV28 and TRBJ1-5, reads DVKVTQSSRYLVKRTGEKVFLECVQDMDHENMFWYRQDPGLGLRLIYFSYDVKMKEKGDIPEGYSVSREKKERFSLILESASTNQTSMYLCASSLYRDFDIARPQHFGDGTRLSIL.

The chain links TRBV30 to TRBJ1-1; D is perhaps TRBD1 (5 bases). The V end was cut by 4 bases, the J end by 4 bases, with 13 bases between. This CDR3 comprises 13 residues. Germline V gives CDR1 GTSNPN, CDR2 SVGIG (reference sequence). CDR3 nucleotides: TGTGCCTGGATGGGGCCAGCCTTCACTGAAGCTTTCTTT. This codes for CAWMGPAFTEAFF.

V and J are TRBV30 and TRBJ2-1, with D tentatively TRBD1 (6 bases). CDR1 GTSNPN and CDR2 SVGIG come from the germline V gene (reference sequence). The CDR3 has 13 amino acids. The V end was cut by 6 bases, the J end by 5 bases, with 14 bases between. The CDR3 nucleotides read TGTGCCTGTGGACAGTATAGGAACAATGAGCAGTTCTTC. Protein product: CACGQYRNNEQFF.

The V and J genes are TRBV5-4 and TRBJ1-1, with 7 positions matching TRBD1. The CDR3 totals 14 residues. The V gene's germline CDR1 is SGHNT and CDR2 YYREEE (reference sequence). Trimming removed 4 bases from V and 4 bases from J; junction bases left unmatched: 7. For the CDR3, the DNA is TGTGCCAGCAGCGGGAAAACAGGGGTCACTGAAGCTTTCTTT. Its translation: CASSGKTGVTEAFF.

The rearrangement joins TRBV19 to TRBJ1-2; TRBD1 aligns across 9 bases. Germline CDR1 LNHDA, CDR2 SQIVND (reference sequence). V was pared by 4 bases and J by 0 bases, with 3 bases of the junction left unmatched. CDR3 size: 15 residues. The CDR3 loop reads CASSKQGASNYGYTF. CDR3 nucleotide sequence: TGTGCCAGTAGTAAACAGGGGGCATCTAACTATGGCTACACCTTC.

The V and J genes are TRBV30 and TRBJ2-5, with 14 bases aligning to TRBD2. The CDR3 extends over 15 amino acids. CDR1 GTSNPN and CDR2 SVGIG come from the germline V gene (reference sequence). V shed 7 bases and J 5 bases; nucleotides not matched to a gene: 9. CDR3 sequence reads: CASSGTSGRRETQYF. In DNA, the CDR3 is TGTGCCTCGTCCGGGACTAGCGGGAGACGCGAGACCCAGTACTTC.

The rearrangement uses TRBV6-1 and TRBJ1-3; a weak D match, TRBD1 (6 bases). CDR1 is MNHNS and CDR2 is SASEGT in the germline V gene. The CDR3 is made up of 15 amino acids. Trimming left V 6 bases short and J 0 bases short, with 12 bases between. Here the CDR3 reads CASSAGQRSGNTIYF. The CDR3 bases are TGTGCCAGCAGCGCAGGACAGCGCTCTGGAAACACCATATATTTT.

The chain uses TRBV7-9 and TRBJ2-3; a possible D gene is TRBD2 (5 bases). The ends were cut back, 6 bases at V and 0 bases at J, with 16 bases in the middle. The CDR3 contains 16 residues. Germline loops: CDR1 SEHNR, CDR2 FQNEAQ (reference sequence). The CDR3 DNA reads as TGTGCCAGCAGATTTACTGGAGGACCAAGCACAGATACGCAGTATTTT. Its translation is CASRFTGGPSTDTQYF.